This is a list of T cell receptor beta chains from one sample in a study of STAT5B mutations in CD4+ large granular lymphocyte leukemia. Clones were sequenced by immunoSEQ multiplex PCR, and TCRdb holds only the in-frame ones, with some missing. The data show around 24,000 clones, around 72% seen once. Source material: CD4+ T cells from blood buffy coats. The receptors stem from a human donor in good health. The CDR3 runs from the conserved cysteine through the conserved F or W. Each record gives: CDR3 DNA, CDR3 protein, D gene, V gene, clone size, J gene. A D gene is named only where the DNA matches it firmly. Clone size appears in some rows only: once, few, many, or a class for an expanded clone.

CDR3 DNA: TGTGCCAGCAGTGAGGGGGACATCGAAGCTTTCTTT
CDR3 protein: CASSEGDIEAFF
D gene: .
V gene: TRBV2
clone size: few
J gene: TRBJ1-1

CDR3 DNA: TGTGCCAGCAGCCTCGGACGGGACAACTATGGCTACACCTTC
CDR3 protein: CASSLGRDNYGYTF
D gene: .
V gene: TRBV28
clone size: .
J gene: TRBJ1-2

CDR3 DNA: TGTGCCAGCTCACCTGGGATTCCACCCCTCCACTTT
CDR3 protein: CASSPGIPPLHF
D gene: .
V gene: TRBV18
clone size: few
J gene: TRBJ1-6

CDR3 DNA: TGTGCCAGCATTATAGGGGGCGACTATGGCTACACCTTC
CDR3 protein: CASIIGGDYGYTF
D gene: TRBD1
V gene: TRBV2
clone size: few
J gene: TRBJ1-2

CDR3 DNA: TGTGCCAGCAGCCAGGGACCGTTGACAGGGGCCCGCACAGATACGCAGTATTTT
CDR3 protein: CASSQGPLTGARTDTQYF
D gene: TRBD1
V gene: TRBV4-2
clone size: .
J gene: TRBJ2-3

CDR3 DNA: TGTGCCAGCTCACCGGACGCCAATAGCAATCAGCCCCAGCATTTT
CDR3 protein: CASSPDANSNQPQHF
D gene: .
V gene: TRBV18
clone size: .
J gene: TRBJ1-5

CDR3 DNA: TGTGCCAGCTCACCTAGTACAGGGGGTTCCTACGAGCAGTACTTC
CDR3 protein: CASSPSTGGSYEQYF
D gene: TRBD1
V gene: TRBV18
clone size: .
J gene: TRBJ2-7

CDR3 DNA: TGCAGCGTGAACCGGGACAGTGACGAGCAGTACTTC
CDR3 protein: CSVNRDSDEQYF
D gene: TRBD1
V gene: TRBV29-1
clone size: .
J gene: TRBJ2-7

CDR3 DNA: TGTGCCAGCAGCTGGACAGGGAACACCTATGGCTACACCTTC
CDR3 protein: CASSWTGNTYGYTF
D gene: TRBD1
V gene: TRBV5-6
clone size: once
J gene: TRBJ1-2

CDR3 DNA: TGTGCCAGCAACGTCGGGAGGCACTTCGATGGCTACACCTTC
CDR3 protein: CASNVGRHFDGYTF
D gene: .
V gene: TRBV28
clone size: .
J gene: TRBJ1-2

CDR3 DNA: TGTGCCAGTAGTCGCAGGGGTGAGGCCTACGAGCAGTACTTC
CDR3 protein: CASSRRGEAYEQYF
D gene: .
V gene: TRBV19
clone size: .
J gene: TRBJ2-7

CDR3 DNA: TGTGCCATCAGTGAGCCAGACGTCTCGGGCACAGATACGCAGTATTTT
CDR3 protein: CAISEPDVSGTDTQYF
D gene: .
V gene: TRBV10-3
clone size: .
J gene: TRBJ2-3

CDR3 DNA: TGTGCCAGCAGTGAAGTCAAAGGATCACCCCTCCACTTT
CDR3 protein: CASSEVKGSPLHF
D gene: .
V gene: TRBV6-1
clone size: .
J gene: TRBJ1-6

CDR3 DNA: TGCAGCGTAGCCAAGCCGGGGGGTGAAAAACTGTTTTTT
CDR3 protein: CSVAKPGGEKLFF
D gene: .
V gene: TRBV29-1
clone size: .
J gene: TRBJ1-4

CDR3 DNA: TGTGCCAGCAGTGAAGCTCTCAGGACCGGAGAGCAGTACTTC
CDR3 protein: CASSEALRTGEQYF
D gene: .
V gene: TRBV2
clone size: .
J gene: TRBJ2-7

CDR3 DNA: TGTGCCAGCAGTTTAGGGGTTGAAGCTTTCTTT
CDR3 protein: CASSLGVEAFF
D gene: .
V gene: TRBV7-9
clone size: .
J gene: TRBJ1-1

CDR3 DNA: TGTGCCAGCAGTGAAAGAAGTAGCACCGGGGAGCTGTTTTTT
CDR3 protein: CASSERSSTGELFF
D gene: .
V gene: TRBV2
clone size: .
J gene: TRBJ2-2

CDR3 DNA: TGTGCCAGCAGCTTATTGTGGGGGCCGAACACTGAAGCTTTCTTT
CDR3 protein: CASSLLWGPNTEAFF
D gene: .
V gene: TRBV13
clone size: .
J gene: TRBJ1-1

CDR3 DNA: TGTGCCAGCAGATCTAGCGGGGTAAACACCGGGGAGCTGTTTTTT
CDR3 protein: CASRSSGVNTGELFF
D gene: TRBD2
V gene: TRBV27
clone size: .
J gene: TRBJ2-2

CDR3 DNA: TGTGCCAGCACCCTAATGGGGTACAGGGTGAATGAAAAACTGTTTTTT
CDR3 protein: CASTLMGYRVNEKLFF
D gene: .
V gene: TRBV7-9
clone size: .
J gene: TRBJ1-4

CDR3 DNA: TGTGCCAGCAGCTTAATGCCTATGGCAGGCGGTACCTACGAGCAGTACTTC
CDR3 protein: CASSLMPMAGGTYEQYF
D gene: .
V gene: TRBV11-3
clone size: .
J gene: TRBJ2-7

CDR3 DNA: TGTGCCAGCAGCGTAGTTAGCGGGGGGTTCTACAATGAGCAGTTCTTC
CDR3 protein: CASSVVSGGFYNEQFF
D gene: TRBD2
V gene: TRBV9
clone size: .
J gene: TRBJ2-1

CDR3 DNA: TGCGCCAGCAGCCGAGTGGGTGAGACCCAGTACTTC
CDR3 protein: CASSRVGETQYF
D gene: .
V gene: TRBV4-1
clone size: .
J gene: TRBJ2-5

CDR3 DNA: TGTGCCAGCAGTTCCCACTCGGGACAGGGATTCTACGAGCAGTACTTC
CDR3 protein: CASSSHSGQGFYEQYF
D gene: TRBD1
V gene: TRBV27
clone size: .
J gene: TRBJ2-7

CDR3 DNA: TGTGCCAGCAGCGTACAGGGCAACTCCTACGAGCAGTACTTC
CDR3 protein: CASSVQGNSYEQYF
D gene: .
V gene: TRBV9
clone size: .
J gene: TRBJ2-7

CDR3 DNA: TGTGCCAGCAGCTCACCAGCGGGGGCGGGATTCACAGATACGCAGTATTTT
CDR3 protein: CASSSPAGAGFTDTQYF
D gene: TRBD2
V gene: TRBV7-3
clone size: .
J gene: TRBJ2-3

CDR3 DNA: TGTGCCAGCACAAGGGGGGACTCCTATAATTCACCCCTCCACTTT
CDR3 protein: CASTRGDSYNSPLHF
D gene: .
V gene: TRBV7-9
clone size: few
J gene: TRBJ1-6

CDR3 DNA: TGTGCCAGCGGAGGGCTATGGAACACTGAAGCTTTCTTT
CDR3 protein: CASGGLWNTEAFF
D gene: .
V gene: TRBV2
clone size: .
J gene: TRBJ1-1

CDR3 DNA: TGTGCCAGCAGCCAAGATTGGGGGGAGACCCAGTACTTC
CDR3 protein: CASSQDWGETQYF
D gene: .
V gene: TRBV14
clone size: .
J gene: TRBJ2-5

CDR3 DNA: TGTGCCAGCAGCCAATCGACACAGGGCGATGACTATGGCTACACCTTC
CDR3 protein: CASSQSTQGDDYGYTF
D gene: .
V gene: TRBV7-2
clone size: .
J gene: TRBJ1-2

CDR3 DNA: TGTGCCACCAGCAGAGTAGGGACCACGAACACCGGGGAGCTGTTTTTT
CDR3 protein: CATSRVGTTNTGELFF
D gene: .
V gene: TRBV15
clone size: few
J gene: TRBJ2-2

CDR3 DNA: TGTGCCAGCAGCTTAAGCCGGGCCCAATATACGCAGTATTTT
CDR3 protein: CASSLSRAQYTQYF
D gene: .
V gene: TRBV7-2
clone size: .
J gene: TRBJ2-3

CDR3 DNA: TGTGCCAGCAGCCCCGAGGACAGGGTGAAAATTAGATACGAGCAGTACTTC
CDR3 protein: CASSPEDRVKIRYEQYF
D gene: TRBD1
V gene: TRBV7-6
clone size: few
J gene: TRBJ2-7

CDR3 DNA: TGTGCCAGCAGCCCAGTGGGCGCAGAGACCCAGTACTTC
CDR3 protein: CASSPVGAETQYF
D gene: .
V gene: TRBV5-4
clone size: .
J gene: TRBJ2-5

CDR3 DNA: TGTGCCAGCTCAGCGGACACTGAAGCTTTCTTT
CDR3 protein: CASSADTEAFF
D gene: .
V gene: TRBV18
clone size: .
J gene: TRBJ1-1

CDR3 DNA: TGTGCCAGCAGTCCGACGACTGAGAGCTCCTACAATGAGCAGTTCTTC
CDR3 protein: CASSPTTESSYNEQFF
D gene: .
V gene: TRBV28
clone size: .
J gene: TRBJ2-1

CDR3 DNA: TGCGCCAGCAGCTTGTTCGAGCCGCAGGGGGCTGGAGGCTACACCTTC
CDR3 protein: CASSLFEPQGAGGYTF
D gene: TRBD1
V gene: TRBV5-1
clone size: .
J gene: TRBJ1-2

CDR3 DNA: TGTGCCAGCAGCTTGCTTGGCCAGTTCTACGAGCAGTACTTC
CDR3 protein: CASSLLGQFYEQYF
D gene: .
V gene: TRBV5-6
clone size: .
J gene: TRBJ2-7

CDR3 DNA: TGTGCCAGTAGTATCAGGACAGTGGGAACCGGGGAGCTGTTTTTT
CDR3 protein: CASSIRTVGTGELFF
D gene: .
V gene: TRBV19
clone size: few
J gene: TRBJ2-2

CDR3 DNA: TGTGCCAGCAGTTACCATTGGGGATTTGAAAAACTGTTTTTT
CDR3 protein: CASSYHWGFEKLFF
D gene: .
V gene: TRBV6-6
clone size: few
J gene: TRBJ1-4

CDR3 DNA: TGTGCCAGCAGTTGGGCCGACAGGGGTGGTAAGCAGTTCTTC
CDR3 protein: CASSWADRGGKQFF
D gene: TRBD1
V gene: TRBV28
clone size: .
J gene: TRBJ2-1

CDR3 DNA: TGTGCCAGCAGACTCTGGGGGGGGCTAATGAACACTGAAGCTTTCTTT
CDR3 protein: CASRLWGGLMNTEAFF
D gene: .
V gene: TRBV2
clone size: .
J gene: TRBJ1-1

CDR3 DNA: TGTGCCAGTAAAGCCGAGGGCACTGAAGCTTTCTTT
CDR3 protein: CASKAEGTEAFF
D gene: .
V gene: TRBV2
clone size: few
J gene: TRBJ1-1